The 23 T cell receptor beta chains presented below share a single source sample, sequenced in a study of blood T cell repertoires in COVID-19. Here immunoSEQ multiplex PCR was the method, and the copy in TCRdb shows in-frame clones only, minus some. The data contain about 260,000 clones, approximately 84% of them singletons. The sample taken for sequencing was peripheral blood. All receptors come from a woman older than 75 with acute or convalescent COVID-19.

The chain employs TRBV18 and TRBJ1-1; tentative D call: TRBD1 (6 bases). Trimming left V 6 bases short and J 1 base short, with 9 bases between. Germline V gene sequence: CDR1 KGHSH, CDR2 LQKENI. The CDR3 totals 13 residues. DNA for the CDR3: TGTGCCAGCTCGGTGGGACAGAACACTGAAGCTTTCTTT. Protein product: CASSVGQNTEAFF. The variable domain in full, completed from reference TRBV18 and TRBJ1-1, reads NAGVMQNPRHLVRRRGQEARLRCSPMKGHSHVYWYRQLPEEGLKFMVYLQKENIIDESGMPKERFSAEFPKEGPSILRIQQVVRGDSAAYFCASSVGQNTEAFFGQGTRLTVV.

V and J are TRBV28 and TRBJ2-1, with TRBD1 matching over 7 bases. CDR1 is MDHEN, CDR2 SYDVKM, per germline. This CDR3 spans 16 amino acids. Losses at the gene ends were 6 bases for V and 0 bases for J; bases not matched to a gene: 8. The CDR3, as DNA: TGTGCCAGCAGACAGGGGCCATTAAGCTCCTACAATGAGCAGTTCTTC. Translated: CASRQGPLSSYNEQFF.

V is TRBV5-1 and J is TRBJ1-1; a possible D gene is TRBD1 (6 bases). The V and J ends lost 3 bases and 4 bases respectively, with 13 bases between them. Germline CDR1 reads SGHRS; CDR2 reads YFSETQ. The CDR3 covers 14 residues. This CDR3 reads CASSSQGEGTEAFF. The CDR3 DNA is TGCGCCAGCAGCTCACAGGGTGAAGGCACTGAAGCTTTCTTT.

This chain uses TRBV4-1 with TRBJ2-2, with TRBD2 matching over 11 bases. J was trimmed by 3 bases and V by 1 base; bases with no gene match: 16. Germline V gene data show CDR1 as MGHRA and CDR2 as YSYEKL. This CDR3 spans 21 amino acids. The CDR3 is CASSQGIVRSGRARDTGELFF. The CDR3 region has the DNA TGCGCCAGCAGCCAAGGCATAGTTCGTAGCGGGAGGGCCCGGGACACCGGGGAGCTGTTTTTT.

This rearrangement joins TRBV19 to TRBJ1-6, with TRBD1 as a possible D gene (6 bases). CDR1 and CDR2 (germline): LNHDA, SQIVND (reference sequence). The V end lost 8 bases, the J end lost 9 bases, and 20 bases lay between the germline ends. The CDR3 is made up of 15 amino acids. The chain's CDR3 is CASALSGARSSPLHF. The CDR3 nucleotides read TGTGCCAGTGCACTGTCAGGGGCCAGGTCTTCACCCCTCCACTTT.

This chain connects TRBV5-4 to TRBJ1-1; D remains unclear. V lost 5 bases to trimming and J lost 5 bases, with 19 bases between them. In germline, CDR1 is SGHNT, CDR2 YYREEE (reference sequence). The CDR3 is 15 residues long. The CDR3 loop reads CASRHARGSKTEAFF. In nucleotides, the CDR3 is TGTGCCAGCAGACACGCGAGAGGGTCGAAAACTGAAGCTTTCTTT. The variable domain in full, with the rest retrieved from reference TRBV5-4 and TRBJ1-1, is ETGVTQSPTHLIKTRGQQVTLRCSSQSGHNTVSWYQQALGQGPQFIFQYYREEENGRGNFPPRFSGLQFPNYSSELNVNALELDDSALYLCASRHARGSKTEAFFGQGTRLTVV.

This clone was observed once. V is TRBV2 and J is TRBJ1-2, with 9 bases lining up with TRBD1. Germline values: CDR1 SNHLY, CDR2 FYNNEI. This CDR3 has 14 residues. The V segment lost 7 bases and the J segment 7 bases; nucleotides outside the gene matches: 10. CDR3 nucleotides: TGTGCCAGCACCCCTACCGGGACAGGGTTTGGCTACACCTTC. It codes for CASTPTGTGFGYTF. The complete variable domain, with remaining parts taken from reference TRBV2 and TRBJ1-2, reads EPEVTQTPSHQVTQMGQEVILRCVPISNHLYFYWYRQILGQKVEFLVSFYNNEISEKSEIFDDQFSVERPDGSNFTLKIRSTKLEDSAMYFCASTPTGTGFGYTFGSGTRLTVV.

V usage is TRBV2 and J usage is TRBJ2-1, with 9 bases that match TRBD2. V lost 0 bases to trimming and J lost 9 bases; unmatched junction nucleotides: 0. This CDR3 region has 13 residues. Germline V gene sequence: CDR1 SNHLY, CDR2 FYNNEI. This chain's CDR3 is CASSEARGGEQFF. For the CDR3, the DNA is TGTGCCAGCAGTGAAGCGCGGGGGGGTGAGCAGTTCTTC.

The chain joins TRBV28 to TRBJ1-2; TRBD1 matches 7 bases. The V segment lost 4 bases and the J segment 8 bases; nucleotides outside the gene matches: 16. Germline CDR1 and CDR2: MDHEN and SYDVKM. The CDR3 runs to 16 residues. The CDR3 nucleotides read TGTGCCAGCAGTTCCCGAGGGGGCCCTCGAAGGAAGGGCTACACCTTC. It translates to CASSSRGGPRRKGYTF.

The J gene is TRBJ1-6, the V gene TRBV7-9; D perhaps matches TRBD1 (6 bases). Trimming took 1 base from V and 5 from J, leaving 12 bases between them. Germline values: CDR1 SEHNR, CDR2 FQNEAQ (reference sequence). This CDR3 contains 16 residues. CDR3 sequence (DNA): TGTGCCAGCAGCTTAGATACTTCAGGGGATAATTCACCCCTCCACTTT. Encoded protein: CASSLDTSGDNSPLHF.

CDR3 amino acids: CASSEGVGNQPQHF. The DNA of the CDR3 is TGTGCCAGCAGCGAGGGGGTCGGCAATCAGCCCCAGCATTTT. This chain joins TRBV9 and TRBJ1-5; D is perhaps TRBD1 (6 bases). The length of the CDR3 is 14 residues. Trimming cost V 3 bases and J 2 bases, with 9 bases left between them. Per the germline V gene, CDR1 is SGDLS and CDR2 is YYNGEE.

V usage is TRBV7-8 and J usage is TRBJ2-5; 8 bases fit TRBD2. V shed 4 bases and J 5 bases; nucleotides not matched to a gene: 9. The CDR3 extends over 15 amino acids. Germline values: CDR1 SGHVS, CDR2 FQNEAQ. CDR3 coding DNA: TGTGCCAGCAGCTCGGGACTAGTTCTGGGGGAGACCCAGTACTTC. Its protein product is CASSSGLVLGETQYF.

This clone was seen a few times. CDR3 coding DNA: TGTGCCAGCAGTGAGAATGGAGACTCTGGAAACACCATATATTTT. Translation gives CASSENGDSGNTIYF. The chain combines TRBV6-1 with TRBJ1-3; D is ambiguous. V shed 3 bases and J shed 0 bases, with 9 bases lying between them. Germline V gives CDR1 MNHNS, CDR2 SASEGT. This CDR3 has 15 residues.

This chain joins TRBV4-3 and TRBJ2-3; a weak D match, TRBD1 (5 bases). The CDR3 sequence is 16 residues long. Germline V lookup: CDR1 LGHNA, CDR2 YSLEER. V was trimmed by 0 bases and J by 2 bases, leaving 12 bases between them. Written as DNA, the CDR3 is TGCGCCAGCAGCCAAGAGGGCAGGGCCCCCACAGATACGCAGTATTTT. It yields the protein CASSQEGRAPTDTQYF.

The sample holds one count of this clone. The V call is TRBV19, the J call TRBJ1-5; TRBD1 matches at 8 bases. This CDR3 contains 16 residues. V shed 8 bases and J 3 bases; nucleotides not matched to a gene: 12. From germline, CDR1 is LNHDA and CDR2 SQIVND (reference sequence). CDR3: CASSGQGVGVNQPQHF. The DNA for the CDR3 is TGTGCCAGTTCCGGACAGGGTGTAGGGGTCAATCAGCCCCAGCATTTT.

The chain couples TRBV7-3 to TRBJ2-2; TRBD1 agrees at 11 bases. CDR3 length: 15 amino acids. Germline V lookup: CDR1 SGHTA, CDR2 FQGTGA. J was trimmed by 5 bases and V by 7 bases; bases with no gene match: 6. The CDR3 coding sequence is TGTGCCAGCACACCGGGACAGGGGGATACCGGGGAGCTGTTTTTT. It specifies CASTPGQGDTGELFF.

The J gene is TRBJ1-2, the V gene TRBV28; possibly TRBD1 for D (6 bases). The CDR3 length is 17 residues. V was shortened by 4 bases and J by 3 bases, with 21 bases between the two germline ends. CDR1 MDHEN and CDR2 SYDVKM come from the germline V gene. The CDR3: CASSSIGFQGTYYGYTF. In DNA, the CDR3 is TGTGCCAGCAGTTCAATTGGGTTTCAGGGGACGTACTATGGCTACACCTTC.

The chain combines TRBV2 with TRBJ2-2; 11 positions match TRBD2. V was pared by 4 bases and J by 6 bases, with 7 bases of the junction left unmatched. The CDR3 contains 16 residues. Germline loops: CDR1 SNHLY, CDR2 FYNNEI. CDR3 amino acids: CASSGLAGIDPGELFF. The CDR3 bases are TGTGCCAGCAGTGGACTAGCGGGAATTGATCCCGGGGAGCTGTTTTTT.

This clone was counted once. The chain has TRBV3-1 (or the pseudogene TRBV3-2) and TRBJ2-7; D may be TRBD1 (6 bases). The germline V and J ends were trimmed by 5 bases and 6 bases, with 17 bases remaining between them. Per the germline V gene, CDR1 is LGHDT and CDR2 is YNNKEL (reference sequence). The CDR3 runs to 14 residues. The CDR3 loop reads CASSVRGPVSEQYF. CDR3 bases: TGTGCCAGCAGCGTCAGGGGACCCGTTTCCGAGCAGTACTTC.

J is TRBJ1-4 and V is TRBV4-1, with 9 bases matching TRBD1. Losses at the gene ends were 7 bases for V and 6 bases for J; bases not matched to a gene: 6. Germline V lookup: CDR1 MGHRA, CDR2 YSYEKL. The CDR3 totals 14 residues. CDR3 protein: CASTQGARDEKLFF. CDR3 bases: TGCGCCAGCACACAGGGGGCTAGGGATGAAAAACTGTTTTTT.

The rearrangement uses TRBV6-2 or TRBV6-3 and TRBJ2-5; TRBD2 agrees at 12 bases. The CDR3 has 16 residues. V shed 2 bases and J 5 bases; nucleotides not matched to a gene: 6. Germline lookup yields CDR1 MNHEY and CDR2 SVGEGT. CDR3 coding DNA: TGTGCCAGCAGTTACCTTAGGACTAGCGGGAAGGAGACCCAGTACTTC. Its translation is CASSYLRTSGKETQYF.

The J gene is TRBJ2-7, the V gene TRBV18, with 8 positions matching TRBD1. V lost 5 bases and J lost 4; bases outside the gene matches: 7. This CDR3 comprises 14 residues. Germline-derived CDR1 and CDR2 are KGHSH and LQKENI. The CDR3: CASSRSGQEYEQYF. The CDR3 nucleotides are TGTGCCAGCTCAAGGTCGGGACAGGAGTACGAGCAGTACTTC. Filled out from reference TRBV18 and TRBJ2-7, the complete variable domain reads NAGVMQNPRHLVRRRGQEARLRCSPMKGHSHVYWYRQLPEEGLKFMVYLQKENIIDESGMPKERFSAEFPKEGPSILRIQQVVRGDSAAYFCASSRSGQEYEQYFGPGTRLTVT.

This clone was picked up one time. This CDR3 reads CASRPGQGYEQYF. The CDR3 DNA is TGTGCCAGCAGACCGGGACAGGGCTACGAGCAGTACTTC. V and J are TRBV27 and TRBJ2-7, with 9 bases identical to TRBD1. V lost 6 bases, J lost 3 bases, and 3 bases stayed unmatched. Germline lookup yields CDR1 MNHEY and CDR2 SMNVEV (reference sequence). This CDR3 is built from 13 residues.